This T cell receptor (beta chain) was retrieved from a study of cytomegalovirus exposure and HLA in healthy donors. The study, taken as a whole, reports: In vitro, three CMV-associated chains proved specific for CMV antigens.

Profiling relied on immunoSEQ multiplex PCR, and the TCRdb table lists in-frame clones only, not all of them. Of fewer than 75,000 clones listed, 94% are singletons. Regarding this clone: Antigen: not known.

Germline V gene sequence: CDR1 MNHEY, CDR2 SMNVEV (reference sequence). Germline trimming cut 3 bases from V and 1 base from J; bases unmatched to any gene: 1. This CDR3 contains 14 residues. The V gene is TRBV27, the J gene TRBJ2-3; 7 positions agree with TRBD2. Sequencing was performed on PBMCs. This receptor was taken from a woman aged 18-29 years in good health and CMV-seropositive. Here the CDR3 DNA reads TGTGCCAGCAGTTTCCGGGAGGGCACAGATACGCAGTATTTT. This gives the protein CASSFREGTDTQYF.